This T cell receptor beta chain was found in a study of cytomegalovirus exposure and HLA in healthy donors. General study results and limits: A later analysis showed HLA-associated TCR beta chains outstripping equally common others in clonal expansion. Reports showed the classifier diagnosing cytomegalovirus status with high specificity and sensitivity. In a later analysis, TCR beta V- and J-gene trimming was associated with a missense DCLRE1C variant.

Researchers ran the PCR with 60 Vbeta and 13 Jbeta primers. Measured with immunoSEQ multiplex PCR; TCRdb has only the in-frame clones, and not every one. In total, the table holds tens of thousands of clones. This CDR3 is built from 15 residues. Germline lookup yields CDR1 LNHDA and CDR2 SQIVND (reference sequence). J lost 4 bases, V lost 5 bases, and 8 bases had no gene match. In regard to this clone: The antigen remains undetermined.

Material: PBMCs. The sequence came from a middle-aged woman in good health and CMV-seropositive. The chain links TRBV19 to TRBJ2-7; 10 bases agree with TRBD1. CDR3 region: CASSAPTGGKYEQYF. The CDR3 DNA is TGTGCCAGTAGTGCTCCGACAGGGGGCAAATACGAGCAGTACTTC.